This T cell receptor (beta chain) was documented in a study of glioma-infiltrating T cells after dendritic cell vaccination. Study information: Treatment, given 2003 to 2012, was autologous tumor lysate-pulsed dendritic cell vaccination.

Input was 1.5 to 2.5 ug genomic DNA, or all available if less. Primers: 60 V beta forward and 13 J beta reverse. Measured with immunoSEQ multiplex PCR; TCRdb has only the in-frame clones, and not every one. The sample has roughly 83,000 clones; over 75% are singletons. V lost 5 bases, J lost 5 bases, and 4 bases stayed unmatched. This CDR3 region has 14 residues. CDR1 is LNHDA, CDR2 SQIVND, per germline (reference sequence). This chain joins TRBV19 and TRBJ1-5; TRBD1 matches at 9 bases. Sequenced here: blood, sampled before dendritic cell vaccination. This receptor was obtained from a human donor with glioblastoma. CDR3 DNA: TGTGCCAGTAGTCAACAGGGGGCTTATCAGCCCCAGCATTTT. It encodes CASSQQGAYQPQHF.